The 31 T cell receptor beta chains given below trace back to one sample, sequenced in a study of shared clonotypes between healthy human individuals. This table comes from immunoSEQ multiplex PCR, and its TCRdb copy is limited to in-frame clones, with some not included. The data hold about 600,000 clones, with about 96% observed a single time. The source material was naive CD4+ T cells sorted from blood. Documented subset: CD45RA+ positively selected. The receptors derive from a woman aged 25-40 years in good health.

The chain uses TRBV4-1 and TRBJ2-2, with D possibly TRBD2 on 6 matching bases. Trimming removed 0 bases from V and 1 base from J, with 9 bases in between. CDR3 length: 16 amino acids. Germline V gene lookup returns CDR1 MGHRA and CDR2 YSYEKL. CDR3 sequence: CASSQDSGVNTGELFF. The CDR3 nucleotides read TGCGCCAGCAGCCAAGACTCGGGGGTGAACACCGGGGAGCTGTTTTTT.

This chain uses TRBV5-1 with TRBJ2-7; tentatively, D is TRBD1 (7 bases). V shed 5 bases and J shed 5 bases, with 11 bases lying between them. From germline, CDR1 is SGHRS and CDR2 YFSETQ. The CDR3 is 12 residues long. The CDR3 protein is CASSQGGDEQYF. In DNA, the CDR3 is TGCGCCAGCAGTCAGGGGGGCGACGAGCAGTACTTC.

The DNA of the CDR3 is TGTGCCAGTAGTAGACCCGGGACCCCGGCTGGCAATGAGCAGTTCTTC. This translates into CASSRPGTPAGNEQFF. J is TRBJ2-1 and V is TRBV19; D is tentatively TRBD1 or TRBD2 (5 bases each). The CDR3 loop spans 16 amino acids. The V gene lost 4 bases and the J gene lost 6 bases, with 19 bases spanning the gap. Germline assignment: CDR1 LNHDA and CDR2 SQIVND (reference sequence).

This clone appeared a single time. The CDR3 DNA follows: TGTGCCAGCAGCCTTACCGGTGGACAGCGCTACGAGCAGTACTTC. It translates to CASSLTGGQRYEQYF. The chain is built from TRBV6-6 and TRBJ2-7; D is perhaps TRBD1 (6 bases). Trimming took off 6 bases at V and 3 bases at J, with 18 bases between the two ends. The CDR3 contains 15 residues. CDR1 is MNHNY and CDR2 is SVGAGI in the germline V gene (reference sequence).

The rearrangement links TRBV10-3 to TRBJ2-5; perhaps TRBD2 as D (6 bases). The DNA matches TRBJ2-7 better at its end, which makes the J call doubtful. CDR3 length equals 14 residues. Germline assignment: CDR1 ENHRY and CDR2 SYGVKD. CDR3: CAISASTSINEQYF. The CDR3, as DNA: TGTGCCATCAGTGCCTCGACTAGTATCAACGAGCAGTACTTC.

V usage is TRBV9 and J usage is TRBJ1-2; a weak D match, TRBD1 (5 bases). The CDR3 extends over 14 amino acids. CDR1 and CDR2 from the germline V gene are SGDLS and YYNGEE. The V end was cut by 3 bases, the J end by 8 bases, with 17 bases between. The CDR3 reads CASSGGPGGRGYTF. In nucleotides, the CDR3 is TGTGCCAGCAGCGGAGGTCCCGGGGGGAGGGGCTACACCTTC.

This clone was counted only a few times. CDR3 in amino acids: CASSTPKAPVAEAFF. CDR3 nucleotides: TGCGCCAGCAGCACCCCCAAGGCCCCGGTGGCTGAAGCTTTCTTT. The chain couples TRBV5-1 to TRBJ1-1; no firm D call. The germline gives CDR1 SGHRS, CDR2 YFSETQ. The V and J ends lost 4 bases and 6 bases respectively, with 19 bases between them. The CDR3 extends over 15 amino acids.

This clone has just one count. The chain uses TRBV5-1 and TRBJ2-1, with 11 nucleotides matching TRBD2. Germline V gives CDR1 SGHRS, CDR2 YFSETQ. The CDR3 contains 14 residues. Trimming removed 5 bases from V and 3 bases from J; junction bases left unmatched: 1. CDR3 region: CASRTSGSYNEQFF. For the CDR3, the DNA is TGCGCCAGCAGAACTAGCGGGAGCTACAATGAGCAGTTCTTC.

The J gene is TRBJ2-5, the V gene TRBV5-4; D unresolved. The CDR3 length is 13 residues. Per the germline V gene, CDR1 is SGHNT and CDR2 is YYREEE (reference sequence). The V gene lost 0 bases and the J gene lost 5 bases, with 8 bases spanning the gap. This CDR3 is CASSLGLVETQYF. CDR3 bases: TGTGCCAGCAGCTTGGGCCTAGTTGAGACCCAGTACTTC.

In DNA form, the CDR3 reads TGTGCCAGCAGCGTAGCTACAGGGGGGGATACGCAGTATTTT. Encoded protein: CASSVATGGDTQYF. The chain carries TRBV9 and TRBJ2-3; 8 bases map to TRBD1. V dropped 0 bases and J dropped 6; count of bases not matched to a gene: 3. There are 14 residues in the CDR3. The germline V gene encodes CDR1 SGDLS and CDR2 YYNGEE.

The chain carries TRBV5-1 and TRBJ2-6; no clear D. The CDR3 is 18 amino acids. V lost 1 base to trimming and J lost 1 base, with 15 bases between them. Germline V gene sequence: CDR1 SGHRS, CDR2 YFSETQ. The CDR3 bases are TGCGCCAGCAGCTTGTCGGCAGCCCCGAAATCTGGGGCCAACGTCCTGACTTTC. Translation gives CASSLSAAPKSGANVLTF.

The J gene is TRBJ2-3, the V gene TRBV30; 8 bases line up with TRBD2. The germline V gene has CDR1 GTSNPN and CDR2 SVGIG (reference sequence). Trimming at V came to 5 bases and at J to 5 bases, leaving 9 bases not matched to a gene. CDR3 length equals 14 residues. The CDR3 coding sequence is TGTGCCTGGTATTCCAGCGGGAGCGGAGATACGCAGTATTTT. This translates into CAWYSSGSGDTQYF.

The chain joins TRBV2 to TRBJ1-3, with TRBD1 as a possible D gene (6 bases). The CDR3 has 14 residues. Looked up from germline, CDR1 is SNHLY and CDR2 is FYNNEI. V shed 4 bases and J shed 5 bases, with 12 bases lying between them. The CDR3 region has the DNA TGTGCCAGCAGTGCTGGGGGGCGGCGAAACACCATATATTTT. Residues: CASSAGGRRNTIYF.

The rearrangement uses TRBV5-1 and TRBJ2-1; 7 bases are a match to TRBD1. This CDR3 has 16 residues. Germline CDR1 is SGHRS and CDR2 is YFSETQ. The J segment lost 0 bases and the V segment lost 3 bases, leaving 6 bases of the junction unmatched. CDR3 region: CASSSQGLGSYNEQFF. The CDR3 DNA reads TGCGCCAGCAGCTCACAGGGGCTGGGCTCCTACAATGAGCAGTTCTTC.

The chain is built from TRBV11-2 and TRBJ2-4; 7 nucleotides align to TRBD2. Germline assignment: CDR1 SGHAT and CDR2 FQNNGV. The CDR3 contains 15 residues. The V gene end was trimmed by 2 bases and the J gene end by 8 bases; junction bases not matched to a gene: 9. CDR3 loop: CASSLSPREGDIQYF. The CDR3 nucleotides are TGTGCCAGCAGCTTAAGTCCTAGGGAGGGAGACATTCAGTACTTC.

The V and J genes are TRBV19 and TRBJ2-1; 14 bases map to TRBD2. Trimming took 4 bases from V and 9 from J; bases not matched to a gene: 8. The CDR3 is 16 residues long. Germline assignment: CDR1 LNHDA and CDR2 SQIVND (reference sequence). This chain's CDR3 is CASSTKRTSGRIEQFF. The CDR3 nucleotides are TGTGCCAGTAGTACGAAGAGGACTAGCGGGAGGATTGAGCAGTTCTTC.

This clone has only one observation. The rearrangement uses TRBV28 and TRBJ2-2, with 10 bases aligning to TRBD1. Trimming removed 5 bases from V and 5 bases from J; junction bases left unmatched: 5. The germline CDR1 and CDR2 sequences are MDHEN and SYDVKM. This CDR3 has 15 residues. In nucleotides, the CDR3 is TGTGCCAGCAGTAGCCCGGGACAGGGGACCGGGGAGCTGTTTTTT. Amino acids: CASSSPGQGTGELFF.

This chain links TRBV11-2 with TRBJ2-6; D ambiguous. Germline values: CDR1 SGHAT, CDR2 FQNNGV. The V and J ends lost 5 bases and 2 bases respectively, with 4 bases between them. The CDR3 runs to 13 residues. This CDR3 is CASSPTGANVLTF. As DNA, the CDR3 is TGTGCCAGCAGCCCGACTGGGGCCAACGTCCTGACTTTC. The full variable domain, in which reference TRBV11-2 and TRBJ2-6 provide the parts outside the CDR3, is EAGVAQSPRYKIIEKRQSVAFWCNPISGHATLYWYQQILGQGPKLLIQFQNNGVVDDSQLPKDRFSAERLKGVDSTLKIQPAKLEDSAVYLCASSPTGANVLTFGAGSRLTVL.

This chain joins TRBV27 and TRBJ2-7; D may correspond to TRBD1 or TRBD2 (5 bases each). This CDR3 has 13 amino acids. The germline V and J ends were trimmed by 6 bases and 0 bases, with 9 bases remaining between them. Germline CDR1 is MNHEY and CDR2 is SMNVEV (reference sequence). The CDR3 sequence: CASSRDVSYEQYF. Here the CDR3 DNA reads TGTGCCAGCAGCCGGGACGTCTCCTACGAGCAGTACTTC.

J is TRBJ1-2 and V is TRBV11-2, with 8 bases that match TRBD1. Per the germline V gene, CDR1 is SGHAT and CDR2 is FQNNGV. The CDR3 sequence is 14 residues long. V was clipped by 5 bases and J by 7 bases; unmatched bases: 9. In DNA form, the CDR3 reads TGTGCCAGCAGCCCCCAGGGGGCCCTAGGTGGCTACACCTTC. It translates to CASSPQGALGGYTF.

V gene TRBV6-5 combines with J gene TRBJ2-4; weak D call: TRBD1 (5 bases). Trimming left V 6 bases short and J 7 bases short, with 16 bases between. Germline CDR1 is MNHEY and CDR2 is SVGAGI. The CDR3 totals 14 residues. The CDR3 nucleotides read TGTGCCAGCAGCGAAGACAGTATACTGAACATTCAGTACTTC. Its translation: CASSEDSILNIQYF.

The chain links TRBV5-1 to TRBJ2-3; D not certain. CDR1 is SGHRS, CDR2 YFSETQ, per germline. This CDR3 has 15 residues. Trimming left V 0 bases short and J 6 bases short, with 14 bases between. The CDR3 DNA sequence: TGCGCCAGCAGCTTGGTAGTAGGGTCGAGGGATACGCAGTATTTT. Its translation is CASSLVVGSRDTQYF.

Concerning this clone: Other DNA sequences in this sample translate to the same CDR3. The chain employs TRBV7-2 and TRBJ2-2; possibly TRBD2 for D (6 bases). Deletions cut 1 base from V and 2 bases from J, with 8 bases between. This CDR3 contains 15 residues. Germline values: CDR1 SGHTA, CDR2 FQGNSA. Here the CDR3 DNA reads TGTGCCAGCAGCTTAGTCGGGAGAAACACCGGGGAGCTGTTTTTT. Protein product: CASSLVGRNTGELFF.

This chain joins TRBV20-1 and TRBJ2-5; D gene ambiguous. Germline CDR1 reads DFQATT; CDR2 reads SNEGSKA (reference sequence). The CDR3 has 11 residues. V gave up 5 bases and J gave up 5 bases, with 9 bases separating them. CDR3 DNA sequence: TGCAGTGCTCTACGGTACGAGACCCAGTACTTC. This translates into CSALRYETQYF.

CDR3 region: CASSPRTAFSGNEQFF. CDR3 nucleotides: TGTGCCAGCAGCCCTCGGACAGCCTTTTCGGGTAATGAGCAGTTCTTC. The chain joins TRBV9 to TRBJ2-1; perhaps TRBD1 as D (6 bases). Germline-derived CDR1 and CDR2 are SGDLS and YYNGEE. The CDR3 length is 16 residues. Between the trimmed V and J ends, which lost 4 bases and 7 bases, there was a span of 21 bases.

The chain carries TRBV7-2 and TRBJ2-7; TRBD2 agrees at 9 bases. CDR3 length equals 16 residues. Germline V gives CDR1 SGHTA, CDR2 FQGNSA. Germline trimming cut 3 bases from V and 2 bases from J; bases unmatched to any gene: 8. The DNA for the CDR3 is TGTGCCAGCAGCTTGGGGGCGGCTAGCGGGACCTACGAGCAGTACTTC. Encoded protein: CASSLGAASGTYEQYF.

The chain combines TRBV28 with TRBJ2-7; D may be TRBD2 (6 bases). Trimming took off 4 bases at V and 2 bases at J, with 15 bases between the two ends. In germline, CDR1 is MDHEN, CDR2 SYDVKM. The CDR3 is 15 amino acids. CDR3 in amino acids: CASSSAGLRPYEQYF. In nucleotides, the CDR3 is TGTGCCAGCAGTTCCGCGGGACTCCGACCCTACGAGCAGTACTTC.

J is TRBJ2-5 and V is TRBV6-1; the match to TRBD2 covers 7 bases. The CDR3 is 15 residues long. V trimming: 5 bases; J trimming: 5 bases; junction bases outside the gene matches: 11. The V gene's germline CDR1 is MNHNS and CDR2 SASEGT. The CDR3 here is CASSSGRGSFETQYF. CDR3 DNA: TGTGCCAGCAGTTCAGGTCGCGGGAGTTTTGAGACCCAGTACTTC.

The rearrangement uses TRBV5-8 and TRBJ2-3; the D call may be TRBD1 or TRBD2 (5 bases each). This CDR3 comprises 18 residues. V was shortened by 4 bases and J by 5 bases, with 26 bases between the two germline ends. CDR1 SGHTS and CDR2 YDEGEE come from the germline V gene. The CDR3 loop reads CASSKILGTHTLGDTQYF. CDR3 sequence (DNA): TGTGCCAGCAGCAAAATACTCGGGACCCACACTTTGGGAGATACGCAGTATTTT.

The genes are TRBV5-4 and TRBJ2-2, with TRBD2 matching over 14 bases. This CDR3 is built from 18 residues. Germline loops: CDR1 SGHNT, CDR2 YYREEE (reference sequence). V shed 4 bases, J shed 8 bases, and the junction held 13 bases outside the gene matches. CDR3 nucleotides: TGTGCCAGCAGCCAGGGGACTAGCGGGAGAGTTTCCACTGGGGAGCTGTTTTTT. Encoded protein: CASSQGTSGRVSTGELFF.

J is TRBJ1-5 and V is TRBV2, with no clear D. Germline assignment: CDR1 SNHLY and CDR2 FYNNEI. V was pared by 2 bases and J by 4 bases, with 9 bases between. The CDR3 has 14 amino acids. CDR3 loop: CASSEISWNQPQHF. The CDR3 DNA reads as TGTGCCAGCAGTGAAATCTCGTGGAATCAGCCCCAGCATTTT.